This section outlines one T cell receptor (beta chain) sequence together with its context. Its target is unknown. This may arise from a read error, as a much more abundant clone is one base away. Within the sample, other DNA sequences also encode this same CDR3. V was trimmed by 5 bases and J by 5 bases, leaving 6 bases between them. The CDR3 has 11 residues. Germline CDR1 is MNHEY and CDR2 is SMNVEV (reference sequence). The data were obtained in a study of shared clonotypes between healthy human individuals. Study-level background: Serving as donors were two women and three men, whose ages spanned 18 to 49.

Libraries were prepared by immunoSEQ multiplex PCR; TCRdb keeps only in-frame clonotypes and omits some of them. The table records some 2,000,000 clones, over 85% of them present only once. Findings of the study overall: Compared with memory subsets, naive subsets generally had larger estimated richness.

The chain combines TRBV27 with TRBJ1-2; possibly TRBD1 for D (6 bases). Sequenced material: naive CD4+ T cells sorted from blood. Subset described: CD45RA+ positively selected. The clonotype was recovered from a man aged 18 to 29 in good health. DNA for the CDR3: TGTGCCAGCAGTACAGGGTATGGCTACACCTTC. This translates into CASSTGYGYTF.